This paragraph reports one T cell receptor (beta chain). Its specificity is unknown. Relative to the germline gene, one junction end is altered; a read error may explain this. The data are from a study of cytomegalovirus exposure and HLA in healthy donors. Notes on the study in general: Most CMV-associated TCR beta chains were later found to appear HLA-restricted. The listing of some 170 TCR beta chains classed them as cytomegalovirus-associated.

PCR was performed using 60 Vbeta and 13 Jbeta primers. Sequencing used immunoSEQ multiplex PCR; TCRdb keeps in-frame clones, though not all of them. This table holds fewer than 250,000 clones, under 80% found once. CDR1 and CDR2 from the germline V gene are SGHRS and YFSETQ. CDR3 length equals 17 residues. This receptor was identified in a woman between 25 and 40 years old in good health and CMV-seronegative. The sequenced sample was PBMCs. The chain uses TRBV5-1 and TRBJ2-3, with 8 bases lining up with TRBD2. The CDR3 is CVSSLGRRGGQTDTQYF. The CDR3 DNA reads TGCGTCAGCAGCTTGGGTCGGCGCGGGGGGCAGACAGATACGCAGTATTTT.